This record concerns one T cell receptor beta chain sequence. What it binds is unknown. These data belong to a study of cytotoxic CD8 clonotypes in ibrutinib-treated CLL. Study conclusions and caveats: Progressing patients had sampling times that differed from those of sustained-remission patients.

The V and J ends lost 4 bases and 0 bases, in that order; junction bases with no gene match: 5. CDR1 MDHEN and CDR2 SYDVKM come from the germline V gene. The CDR3 has 17 amino acids. This table comes from immunoSEQ multiplex PCR, and its TCRdb copy is limited to in-frame clones, with some not included. The sample has over 250,000 clones; 65% to 85% are singletons. J is TRBJ2-3 and V is TRBV28, with 12 bases that match TRBD2. The receptor comes from a human donor with chronic lymphocytic leukemia. The material was PBMCs, obtained at disease progression, from a patient treated with ibrutinib. CDR3 DNA: TGTGCCAGCAGTTCCGAGACTAGCGGGAGTAGCACAGATACGCAGTATTTT. Amino acids: CASSSETSGSSTDTQYF.